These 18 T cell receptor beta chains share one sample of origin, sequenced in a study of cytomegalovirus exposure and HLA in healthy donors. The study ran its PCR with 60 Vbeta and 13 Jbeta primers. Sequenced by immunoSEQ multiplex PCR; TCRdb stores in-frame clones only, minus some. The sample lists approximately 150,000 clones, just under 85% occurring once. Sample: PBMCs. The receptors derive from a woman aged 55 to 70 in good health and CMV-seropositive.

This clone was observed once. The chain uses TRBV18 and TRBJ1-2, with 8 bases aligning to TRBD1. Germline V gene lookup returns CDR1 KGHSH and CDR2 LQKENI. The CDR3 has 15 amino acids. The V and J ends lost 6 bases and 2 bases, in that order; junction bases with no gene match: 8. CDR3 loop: CASSLGQGQNYGYTF. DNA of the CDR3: TGTGCCAGCTCTCTAGGACAGGGCCAGAACTATGGCTACACCTTC. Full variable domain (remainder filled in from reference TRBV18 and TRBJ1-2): NAGVMQNPRHLVRRRGQEARLRCSPMKGHSHVYWYRQLPEEGLKFMVYLQKENIIDESGMPKERFSAEFPKEGPSILRIQQVVRGDSAAYFCASSLGQGQNYGYTFGSGTRLTVV.

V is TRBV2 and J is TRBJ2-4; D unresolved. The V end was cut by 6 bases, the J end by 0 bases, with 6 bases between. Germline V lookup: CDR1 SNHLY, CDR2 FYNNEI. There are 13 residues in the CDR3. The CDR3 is CASSLLAKNIQYF. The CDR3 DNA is TGTGCCAGCAGCCTTCTAGCCAAAAACATTCAGTACTTC.

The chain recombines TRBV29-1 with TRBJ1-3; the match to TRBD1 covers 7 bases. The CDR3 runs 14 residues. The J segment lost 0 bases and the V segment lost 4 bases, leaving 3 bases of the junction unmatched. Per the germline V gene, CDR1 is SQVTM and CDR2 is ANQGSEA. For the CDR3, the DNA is TGCAGCGTTGTCACAGGGGACTCTGGAAACACCATATATTTT. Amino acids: CSVVTGDSGNTIYF.

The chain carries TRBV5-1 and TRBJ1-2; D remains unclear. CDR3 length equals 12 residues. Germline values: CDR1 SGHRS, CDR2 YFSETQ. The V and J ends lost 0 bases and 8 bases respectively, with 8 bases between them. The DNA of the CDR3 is TGCGCCAGCAGCTTGGACGGGAAGGGCTACACCTTC. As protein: CASSLDGKGYTF.

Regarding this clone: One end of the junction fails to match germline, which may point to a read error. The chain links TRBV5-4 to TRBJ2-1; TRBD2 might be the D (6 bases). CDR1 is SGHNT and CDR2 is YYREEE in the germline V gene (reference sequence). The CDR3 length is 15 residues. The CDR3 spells CAGSRRDSRYNEQFF. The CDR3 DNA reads TGTGCCGGCAGCCGCCGGGACTCCCGATACAATGAGCAGTTCTTC.

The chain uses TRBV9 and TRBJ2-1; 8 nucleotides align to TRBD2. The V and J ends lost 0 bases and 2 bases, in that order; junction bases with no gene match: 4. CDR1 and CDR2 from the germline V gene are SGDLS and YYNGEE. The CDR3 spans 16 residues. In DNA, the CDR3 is TGTGCCAGCAGCGTAGGCACGGGAGGGACCTACAATGAGCAGTTCTTC. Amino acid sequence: CASSVGTGGTYNEQFF.

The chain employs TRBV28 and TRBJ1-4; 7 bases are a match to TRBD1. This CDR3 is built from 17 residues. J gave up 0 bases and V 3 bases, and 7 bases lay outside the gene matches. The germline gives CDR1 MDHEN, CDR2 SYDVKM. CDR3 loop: CASSLLFGTATNEKLFF. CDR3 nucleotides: TGTGCCAGCAGTTTGTTGTTCGGGACAGCAACTAATGAAAAACTGTTTTTT.

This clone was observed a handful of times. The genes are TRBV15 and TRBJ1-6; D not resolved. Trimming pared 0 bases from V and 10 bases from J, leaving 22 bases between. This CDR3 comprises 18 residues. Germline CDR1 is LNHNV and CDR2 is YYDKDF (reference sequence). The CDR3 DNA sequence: TGTGCCACCAGCAGAGATTACCCATACCAAGCGCCCTCATCACCCCTCCACTTT. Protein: CATSRDYPYQAPSSPLHF.

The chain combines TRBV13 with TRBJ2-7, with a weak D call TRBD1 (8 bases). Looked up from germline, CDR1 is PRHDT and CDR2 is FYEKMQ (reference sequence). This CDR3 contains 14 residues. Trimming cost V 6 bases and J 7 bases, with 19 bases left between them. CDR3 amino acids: CASSSHRGGEEQYF. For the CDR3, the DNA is TGTGCCAGCAGTTCTCACAGGGGGGGTGAGGAGCAGTACTTC.

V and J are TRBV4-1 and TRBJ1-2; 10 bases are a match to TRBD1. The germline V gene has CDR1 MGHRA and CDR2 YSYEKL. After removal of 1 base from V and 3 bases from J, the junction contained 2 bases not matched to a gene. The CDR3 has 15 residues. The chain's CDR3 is CASSQVGQGHYGYTF. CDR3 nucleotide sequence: TGCGCCAGCAGCCAAGTGGGACAGGGGCACTATGGCTACACCTTC.

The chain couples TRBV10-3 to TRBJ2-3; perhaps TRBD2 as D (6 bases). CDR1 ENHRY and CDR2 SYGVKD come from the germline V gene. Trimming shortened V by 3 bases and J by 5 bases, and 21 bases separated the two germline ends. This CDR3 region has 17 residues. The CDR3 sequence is CAISDPREAGGGDTQYF. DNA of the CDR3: TGTGCCATCAGTGACCCACGGGAAGCCGGGGGTGGAGATACGCAGTATTTT.

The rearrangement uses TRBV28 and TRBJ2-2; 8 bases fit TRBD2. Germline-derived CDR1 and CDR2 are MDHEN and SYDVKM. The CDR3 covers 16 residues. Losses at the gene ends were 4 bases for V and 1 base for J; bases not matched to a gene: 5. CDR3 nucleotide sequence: TGTGCCAGCAGTTCGGCTAGCGGGCTGAACACCGGGGAGCTGTTTTTT. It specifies CASSSASGLNTGELFF.

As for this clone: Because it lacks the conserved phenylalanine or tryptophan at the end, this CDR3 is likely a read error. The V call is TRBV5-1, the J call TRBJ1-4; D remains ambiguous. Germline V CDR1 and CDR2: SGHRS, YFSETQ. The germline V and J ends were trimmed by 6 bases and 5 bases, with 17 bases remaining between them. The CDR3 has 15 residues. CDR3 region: CASTLGASQNEKLFV. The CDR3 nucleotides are TGCGCCAGCACCCTGGGAGCCAGCCAGAATGAAAAACTGTTTGTT.

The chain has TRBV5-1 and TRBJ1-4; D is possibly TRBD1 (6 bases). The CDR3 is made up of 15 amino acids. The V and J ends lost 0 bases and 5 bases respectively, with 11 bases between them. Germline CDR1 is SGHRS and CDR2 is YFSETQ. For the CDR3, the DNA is TGCGCCAGCAGCTTGGTCGCCAGGGGAAATGAAAAACTGTTTTTT. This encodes CASSLVARGNEKLFF. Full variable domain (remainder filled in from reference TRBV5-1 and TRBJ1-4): KAGVTQTPRYLIKTRGQQVTLSCSPISGHRSVSWYQQTPGQGLQFLFEYFSETQRNKGNFPGRFSGRQFSNSRSEMNVSTLELGDSALYLCASSLVARGNEKLFFGSGTQLSVL.

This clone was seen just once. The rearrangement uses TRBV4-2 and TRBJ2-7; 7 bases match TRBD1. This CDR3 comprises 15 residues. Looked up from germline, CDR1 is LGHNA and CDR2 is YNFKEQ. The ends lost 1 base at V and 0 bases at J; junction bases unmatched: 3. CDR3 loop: CASSQGWDSSYEQYF. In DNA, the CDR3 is TGTGCCAGCAGCCAAGGATGGGACAGCTCCTACGAGCAGTACTTC.

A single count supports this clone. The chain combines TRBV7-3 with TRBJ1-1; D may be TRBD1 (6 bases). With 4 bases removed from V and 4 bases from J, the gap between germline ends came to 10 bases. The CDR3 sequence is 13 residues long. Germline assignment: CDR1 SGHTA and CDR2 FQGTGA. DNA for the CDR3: TGTGCCAGCAGCTCGGACAGAGGCACTGAAGCTTTCTTT. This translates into CASSSDRGTEAFF.

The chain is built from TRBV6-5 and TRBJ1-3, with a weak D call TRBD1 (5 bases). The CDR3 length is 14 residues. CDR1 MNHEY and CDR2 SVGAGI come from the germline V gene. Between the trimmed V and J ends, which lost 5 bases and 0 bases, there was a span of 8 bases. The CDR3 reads CASSQTVSGNTIYF. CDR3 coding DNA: TGTGCCAGCAGTCAGACAGTCTCTGGAAACACCATATATTTT.

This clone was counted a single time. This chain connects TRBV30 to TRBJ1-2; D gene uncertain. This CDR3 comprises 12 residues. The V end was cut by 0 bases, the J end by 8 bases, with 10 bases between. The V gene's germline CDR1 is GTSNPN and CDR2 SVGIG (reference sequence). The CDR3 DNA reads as TGTGCCTGGAGTGTAAGCGGGGTCGGCTACACCTTC. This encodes CAWSVSGVGYTF.